This is a list of T cell receptor beta chains from one sample in a study of blood T cell repertoires in COVID-19. Using immunoSEQ multiplex PCR, the repertoire was profiled, and TCRdb retains in-frame clones only, with some absent. The data hold about 360,000 clones, with roughly 80% observed a single time. Material: peripheral blood. These receptors all come from a human donor with acute or convalescent COVID-19. The donor label of this sample is uncertain. CDR3s include the opening cysteine and the closing phenylalanine or tryptophan. A D gene is named only where the DNA matches it firmly. Clone size is given for some rows only: seen once, a few or many times, or a class if the clone is expanded.

>TRBD1|TRBV5-1|-|TRBJ2-3
CASSLVGGGSDTQYF
TGCGCCAGCAGCTTGGTAGGGGGCGGCTCAGATACGCAGTATTTT
>-|TRBV4-1|-|TRBJ1-3
CASSLSPRGNGNTIYF
TGCGCCAGCAGCCTCTCCCCACGAGGGAATGGAAACACCATATATTTT
>-|TRBV19|-|TRBJ1-5
CASSIVGRFNQPQHF
TGTGCCAGTAGTATAGTTGGCAGGTTCAATCAGCCCCAGCATTTT
>TRBD1|TRBV18|-|TRBJ1-1
CASSPSGQGTMNTEAFF
TGTGCCAGCTCACCTAGTGGACAGGGTACAATGAACACTGAAGCTTTCTTT
>-|TRBV4-1|once|TRBJ2-3
CASSQVVTTHLKDTQYF
TGCGCCAGCAGCCAAGTCGTGACTACCCACTTAAAAGATACGCAGTATTTT
>TRBD2|TRBV6-6|-|TRBJ2-2
CASAGGHGNGELFF
TGTGCCAGCGCGGGAGGGCACGGGAACGGGGAGCTGTTTTTT
>-|TRBV10-3|-|TRBJ1-1
CAISESPRGGAIEAFF
TGTGCCATCAGTGAGTCCCCCCGGGGAGGGGCTATTGAAGCTTTCTTT
>TRBD1|TRBV28|-|TRBJ2-4
CASSTHGQGGGKNIQYF
TGTGCCAGCAGCACCCACGGACAGGGGGGGGGAAAAAACATTCAGTACTTC
>-|TRBV9|few|TRBJ2-3
CASSVGDSVPSTDTQYF
TGTGCCAGCAGCGTAGGGGATAGCGTCCCTAGCACAGATACGCAGTATTTT
>TRBD1|TRBV6-1|-|TRBJ1-2
CASSEQGVDYGYTF
TGTGCCAGCAGTGAACAGGGGGTGGACTATGGCTACACCTTC
>TRBD1|TRBV28|-|TRBJ2-4
CASSSFTGGNIQYF
TGTGCCAGCAGTTCTTTCACAGGGGGCAACATTCAGTACTTC
>TRBD1|TRBV28|-|TRBJ1-4
CASSSHMAPGQGLTTNEKLFF
TGTGCCAGCAGTTCGCATATGGCCCCGGGACAGGGTCTAACAACTAATGAAAAACTGTTTTTT
>-|TRBV21-1|-|TRBJ2-5
CASSKVASGGDPQETQYF
TGTGCCAGCAGCAAAGTCGCCAGCGGGGGCGACCCCCAAGAGACCCAGTACTTC
>TRBD2|TRBV3-1/TRBV3-2|-|TRBJ2-1
CASSDQGTSGYNEQFF
TGTGCCAGCAGCGATCAAGGGACTAGCGGCTACAATGAGCAGTTCTTC
>-|TRBV21-1|-|TRBJ2-5
CASYYKDRGETQYF
TGTGCCAGCTATTATAAGGACAGGGGGGAGACCCAGTACTTC
>-|TRBV12-3/TRBV12-4|-|TRBJ1-6
CASSFLRSPLHF
TGTGCCAGCAGTTTCCTTCGTTCACCCCTCCACTTT
>TRBD1|TRBV18|-|TRBJ1-1
CASSTGQVTEAFF
TGTGCCAGCTCAACGGGACAGGTCACTGAAGCTTTCTTT
>-|TRBV6-5|-|TRBJ1-1
CASTTGPLTEAFF
TGTGCCAGCACAACAGGGCCGCTCACTGAAGCTTTCTTT
>TRBD1|TRBV29-1|-|TRBJ2-2
CSVNRGIGELFF
TGCAGCGTGAACAGGGGAATCGGGGAGCTGTTTTTT
>-|TRBV2|-|TRBJ1-6
CASSERTANNSPLHF
TGTGCCAGCAGTGAAAGAACAGCCAATAATTCACCCCTCCACTTT
>-|TRBV10-3|-|TRBJ1-6
CAISSGSPLHF
TGTGCCATCAGCTCGGGTTCACCCCTCCACTTT
>-|TRBV18|few|TRBJ1-5
CASSLRQGSNQPQHF
TGTGCCAGCTCACTCCGCCAGGGTAGCAATCAGCCCCAGCATTTT
>TRBD2|TRBV4-2|once|TRBJ2-7
CASSQELSAGVTRQYF
TGTGCCAGCAGCCAAGAACTCTCCGCGGGAGTGACCCGGCAGTACTTC
>-|TRBV6-5|-|TRBJ1-1
CASQAGRGTEAFF
TGTGCCAGCCAAGCAGGGAGGGGCACTGAAGCTTTCTTT
>-|TRBV5-1|-|TRBJ1-2
CASSSRVGYGYTF
TGCGCCAGCAGCTCCCGCGTTGGCTATGGCTACACCTTC
>TRBD1|TRBV28|-|TRBJ2-5
CASSSHGTGQETQYF
TGTGCCAGCAGCTCACATGGGACAGGTCAAGAGACCCAGTACTTC
>-|TRBV15|-|TRBJ1-2
CATSRDLYGYTF
TGTGCCACCAGCAGAGATCTCTATGGCTACACCTTC
>-|TRBV5-1|-|TRBJ1-1
CASSTGNTEAFF
TGCGCCAGCAGCACCGGGAACACTGAAGCTTTCTTT
>-|TRBV19|-|TRBJ1-6
CASSTRQEWSYNSPLHF
TGTGCCAGTAGTACCCGACAGGAATGGTCCTATAATTCACCCCTCCACTTT
>-|TRBV5-4|-|TRBJ1-2
CASSLDSLGYTF
TGTGCCAGCAGCCTGGACAGCCTCGGCTACACCTTC
>TRBD1|TRBV7-9|-|TRBJ1-6
CASSPGQGMDSPLHF
TGTGCCAGCAGCCCCGGACAGGGGATGGACTCACCCCTCCACTTT
>-|TRBV7-9|-|TRBJ1-2
CASSPQGFYGYTF
TGTGCCAGCAGCCCCCAGGGCTTCTATGGCTACACCTTC
>TRBD2|TRBV27|-|TRBJ2-3
CAAAGGLGTDTQYF
TGTGCCGCAGCGGGGGGGCTGGGCACAGATACGCAGTATTTT
>-|TRBV5-5|-|TRBJ2-6
CASSYQGGSGANVLTF
TGTGCCAGCAGCTACCAGGGCGGCTCTGGGGCCAACGTCCTGACTTTC